This T cell receptor beta chain originates from a study of control samples from healthy donors and cancer patients. Trimming stripped 0 bases from V and 9 bases from J, with 10 bases between. This CDR3 contains 14 residues. The germline gives CDR1 SGHRS, CDR2 YFSETQ. Here immunoSEQ multiplex PCR was the method, and the copy in TCRdb shows in-frame clones only, minus some. The sample carries about 80,000 clones, around nine tenths recorded once. The receptor was derived from a woman in her fifties or sixties in good health. The V gene is TRBV5-1, the J gene TRBJ1-6; D not certain. Sequencing was carried out using blood. CDR3 DNA: TGCGCCAGCAGCTTGGACGGGTTAGCTTCACCCCTCCACTTT. Translated, it gives CASSLDGLASPLHF. Filled out from reference TRBV5-1 and TRBJ1-6, the complete variable domain reads KAGVTQTPRYLIKTRGQQVTLSCSPISGHRSVSWYQQTPGQGLQFLFEYFSETQRNKGNFPGRFSGRQFSNSRSEMNVSTLELGDSALYLCASSLDGLASPLHFGNGTRLTVT.